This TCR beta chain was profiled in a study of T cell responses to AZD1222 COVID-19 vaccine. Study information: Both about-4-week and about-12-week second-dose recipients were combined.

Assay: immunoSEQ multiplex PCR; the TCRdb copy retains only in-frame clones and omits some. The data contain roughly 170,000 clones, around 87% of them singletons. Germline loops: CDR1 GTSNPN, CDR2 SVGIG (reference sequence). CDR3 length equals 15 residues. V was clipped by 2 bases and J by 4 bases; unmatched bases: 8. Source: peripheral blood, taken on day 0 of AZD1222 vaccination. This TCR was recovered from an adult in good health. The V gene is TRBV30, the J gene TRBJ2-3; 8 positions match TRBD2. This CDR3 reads CAWSPPGLVADTQYF. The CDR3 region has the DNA TGTGCCTGGAGTCCCCCGGGACTAGTAGCAGATACGCAGTATTTT.